This TCR beta chain was obtained from a study of T cell responses to AZD1222 COVID-19 vaccine. Trimming cost V 5 bases and J 7 bases, with 15 bases left between them. The CDR3 is 14 residues long. Germline CDR1 and CDR2: SGHVS and FNYEAQ. TCRdb keeps only in-frame clones here, not all; method: immunoSEQ multiplex PCR. In the table there are just over 60,000 clones, around 75% of which are singletons. This TCR came from an adult in good health. The V call is TRBV7-6, the J call TRBJ2-1, with D perhaps matching TRBD1 (5 bases). The specimen was peripheral blood, collected on day 0 of AZD1222 vaccination. The CDR3 nucleotides are TGTGCCAGCAGCACCTCCAAGGGGTGGAATGAGCAGTTCTTC. This gives the protein CASSTSKGWNEQFF.